This TCR beta chain was sequenced in a study of cytomegalovirus exposure and HLA in healthy donors. PCR used 60 Vbeta primers and 13 Jbeta primers. Sequencing was performed with immunoSEQ multiplex PCR; in TCRdb, only in-frame clones are kept and a portion is missing. The sample has approximately 140,000 clones, over 70% seen once; the top ten hold 4.5% to 6.5%. The CDR3 extends over 13 amino acids. Trimming pared 0 bases from V and 5 bases from J, leaving 10 bases between. CDR1 SQVTM and CDR2 ANQGSEA come from the germline V gene. The J gene is TRBJ1-2, the V gene TRBV29-1; no definite D call. Sequencing used PBMCs. The source of this sequence is a male donor in good health and CMV-seronegative. CDR3 residues: CSVEDTPEYGYTF. CDR3 DNA sequence: TGCAGCGTTGAAGATACGCCCGAGTATGGCTACACCTTC.